Presented here are 14 T cell receptor beta chains from one specimen sequenced in a study of shared clonotypes between healthy human individuals. Clones were read by immunoSEQ multiplex PCR, and TCRdb kept only the in-frame ones, dropping some. Among millions of clones listed, about 95% were seen once. Naive CD8 cells, CD45RO-negative and positively selected for CCR7, excluded terminally differentiated effector memory CD45RA+ cells. What was sequenced was naive CD8+ T cells sorted from blood. The receptors were sampled from a man between 18 and 35 years old in good health.

The V gene is TRBV7-9, the J gene TRBJ2-3; D is unresolved. V was clipped by 2 bases and J by 10 bases, with 7 bases between them. Germline CDR1 and CDR2: SEHNR and FQNEAQ (reference sequence). The CDR3 is 11 residues long. The CDR3 sequence is CASSLQDAQYF. In DNA form, the CDR3 reads TGTGCCAGCAGCTTACAGGACGCGCAGTATTTT.

The chain couples TRBV5-4 to TRBJ2-4, with no clear D. The CDR3 runs to 14 residues. Trimming pared 4 bases from V and 0 bases from J, leaving 8 bases between. Germline-derived CDR1 and CDR2 are SGHNT and YYREEE (reference sequence). The CDR3 sequence: CASSRQVAKNIQYF. DNA for the CDR3: TGTGCCAGCAGCCGGCAGGTAGCCAAAAACATTCAGTACTTC.

This sequence joins TRBV27 and TRBJ2-7, with 10 bases identical to TRBD1. Germline V gene lookup returns CDR1 MNHEY and CDR2 SMNVEV (reference sequence). The CDR3 spans 14 residues. V shed 5 bases, J shed 4 bases, and the junction held 5 bases outside the gene matches. CDR3 region: CASSMGTGEYEQYF. CDR3 coding DNA: TGTGCCAGCAGTATGGGGACAGGGGAATACGAGCAGTACTTC.

This chain joins TRBV19 and TRBJ1-6; D gene uncertain. Looked up from germline, CDR1 is LNHDA and CDR2 is SQIVND (reference sequence). CDR3 size: 15 residues. V gave up 4 bases and J gave up 0 bases, with 7 bases separating them. In DNA form, the CDR3 reads TGTGCCAGTAGTAACTTGAGCTCCTATAATTCACCCCTCCACTTT. It is translated as CASSNLSSYNSPLHF.

The V gene is TRBV9, the J gene TRBJ2-1; D is ambiguous. Germline CDR1 is SGDLS and CDR2 is YYNGEE. The CDR3 covers 15 residues. V lost 0 bases and J lost 3, with 10 bases in between. The CDR3 DNA reads TGTGCCAGCAGCGTAGACCAGATCGGCTACAATGAGCAGTTCTTC. Encoded protein: CASSVDQIGYNEQFF.

The gene calls are TRBV2 and TRBJ2-5; D is possibly TRBD1 (6 bases). Germline V gene lookup returns CDR1 SNHLY and CDR2 FYNNEI. The length of the CDR3 is 12 residues. Trimming took off 6 bases at V and 5 bases at J, with 10 bases between the two ends. The CDR3 DNA reads TGTGCCAGCAGAAGTCAGGGGGAGACCCAGTACTTC. The encoded protein is CASRSQGETQYF.

The genes are TRBV30 and TRBJ2-2, with 11 bases identical to TRBD2. The trim removed 7 bases at V and 5 bases at J, leaving 15 bases unmatched. The CDR3 runs 17 residues. The germline V gene encodes CDR1 GTSNPN and CDR2 SVGIG (reference sequence). The CDR3 protein is CAYAGGLAGGSTGELFF. In nucleotides, the CDR3 is TGTGCCTACGCTGGGGGGCTAGCGGGAGGTTCAACCGGGGAGCTGTTTTTT.

CDR3 nucleotides: TGTGCCAGCAGTTTATTGAGAATGAAGGAGGATGAGCAGTTCTTC. It yields the protein CASSLLRMKEDEQFF. The V gene is TRBV27, the J gene TRBJ2-1; tentative D call: TRBD2 (5 bases). The CDR3 contains 15 residues. Germline lookup yields CDR1 MNHEY and CDR2 SMNVEV (reference sequence). The V and J ends lost 1 base and 8 bases respectively, with 15 bases between them.

This clone appeared once. The DNA for the CDR3 is TGTGCCAGCAGCTTGGCCTTTGGGACTAGCGGCGACAATGAGCAGTTCTTC. Its protein is CASSLAFGTSGDNEQFF. The chain employs TRBV5-6 and TRBJ2-1, with 11 bases identical to TRBD2. The germline CDR1 and CDR2 sequences are SGHDT and YYEEEE. The CDR3 runs 17 residues. V was clipped by 0 bases and J by 5 bases; unmatched bases: 7.

This clone was counted many times. The chain couples TRBV14 to TRBJ1-1; the D gene is possibly TRBD1 (6 bases). The length of the CDR3 is 17 residues. Germline values: CDR1 SGHDN, CDR2 FVKESK. The V gene lost 1 base and the J gene lost 2 bases, with 17 bases spanning the gap. CDR3 region: CASSQGGASSFNTEAFF. The CDR3 region has the DNA TGTGCCAGCAGCCAAGGGGGGGCTTCCTCCTTCAACACTGAAGCTTTCTTT. Supplemented by reference TRBV14 and TRBJ1-1, the full variable domain reads EAGVTQFPSHSVIEKGQTVTLRCDPISGHDNLYWYRRVMGKEIKFLLHFVKESKQDESGMPNNRFLAERTGGTYSTLKVQPAELEDSGVYFCASSQGGASSFNTEAFFGQGTRLTVV.

The chain combines TRBV14 with TRBJ2-7; D is unresolved. With 2 bases removed from V and 2 bases from J, the gap between germline ends came to 10 bases. Germline CDR1 reads SGHDN; CDR2 reads FVKESK. CDR3 size: 14 residues. Written as DNA, the CDR3 is TGTGCCAGCAGCCAACTCCACCTTACCTACGAGCAGTACTTC. This gives the protein CASSQLHLTYEQYF.

The chain carries TRBV5-6 and TRBJ2-7, with a possible D match to TRBD2 (6 bases). The CDR3 covers 15 residues. The V end was cut by 3 bases, the J end by 3 bases, with 16 bases between. Per germline, CDR1 SGHDT and CDR2 YYEEEE. CDR3 coding DNA: TGTGCCAGCAGCTCCGCCGGGGACTTGAGCTACGAGCAGTACTTC. It translates to CASSSAGDLSYEQYF. Full variable domain (rest looked up from reference TRBV5-6 and TRBJ2-7): DAGVTQSPTHLIKTRGQQVTLRCSPKSGHDTVSWYQQALGQGPQFIFQYYEEEERQRGNFPDRFSGHQFPNYSSELNVNALLLGDSALYLCASSSAGDLSYEQYFGPGTRLTVT.

This clone was picked up one time. The CDR3 does not end in the conserved phenylalanine or tryptophan, so this is likely a read error. It is unclear where the CDR3 begins or ends on the DNA, so no DNA is shown, and the CDR3 is as TCRdb lists it. The chain combines TRBV6-5 with TRBJ1-6. Inclusive of both ends, the CDR3 amounts to 10 amino acids. Germline V gene data show CDR1 as MNHEY and CDR2 as SVGAGI. CDR3 protein: CASSSVSLRR.

V and J are TRBV27 and TRBJ2-5; 13 bases agree with TRBD2. Trimming removed 5 bases from V and 4 bases from J; junction bases left unmatched: 7. Per the germline V gene, CDR1 is MNHEY and CDR2 is SMNVEV (reference sequence). CDR3 length: 16 residues. CDR3 amino acids: CASSPWTSGSLETQYF. As DNA, the CDR3 is TGTGCCAGCAGTCCCTGGACTAGCGGGAGTCTAGAGACCCAGTACTTC.